This T cell receptor (beta chain) was documented in a study of cytomegalovirus exposure and HLA in healthy donors. Whole-study findings and limits: It was in a later analysis that TCR association rates were seen to vary by HLA locus, highest for DRB1 and lowest for HLA-C. The listing of about 150 TCR beta chains classed them as cytomegalovirus-associated. The classifier, whose performance was assessed in both the original and validation cohorts, reportedly diagnosed cytomegalovirus status with high specificity and sensitivity.

60 Vbeta and 13 Jbeta primers were used in PCR. Method: immunoSEQ multiplex PCR; TCRdb's copy keeps in-frame clones and lacks some. The sample yields 150,000 to 200,000 clones, roughly 84% seen once. Germline V gives CDR1 SGHTA, CDR2 FQGTGA. The CDR3 extends over 16 amino acids. V gave up 3 bases and J gave up 2 bases; unmatched junction bases: 5. With regard to this clone: Its matching antigen is unknown.

Regarding donors, all were healthy bone marrow donors. Sequences were obtained from PBMCs. The chain combines TRBV7-3 with TRBJ2-1; 9 bases map to TRBD2. The source of this sequence is a boy aged 2 to 10 in good health and CMV-seronegative. The CDR3 DNA follows: TGTGCCAGCAGCTTTAGGGCGGGAGGGACCTACAATGAGCAGTTCTTC. Translating gives CASSFRAGGTYNEQFF.